A selection of T cell receptor beta chains follows, all from one sample in a study of radiation and T cells in renal cell carcinoma. The table came from immunoSEQ multiplex PCR; TCRdb's copy has only in-frame clones and leaves some out. Among 100,000 to 150,000 clones listed, approximately 85% were seen once. The sequences come from blood, collected from a patient whose treatment included radiotherapy and nephrectomy. Every receptor here comes from a man aged 50-59 years with renal cell carcinoma. Each CDR3 is given with its conserved first and last residue. D genes are given only for firm matches. Expanded clones get a size class; other rows say once, few or many, or leave the size out.

j_call	clone_size	d_call	v_call	cdr3_aa
TRBJ1-2	-	-	TRBV6-1	CAATESHSYGYTF
TRBJ2-7	-	-	TRBV16	CASSYSRVRAYEQYF
TRBJ1-5	-	-	TRBV6-1	CASSTDPNQPQHF
TRBJ2-5	once	-	TRBV7-2	CASSLSNKAFQETQYF
TRBJ2-7	-	-	TRBV28	CASSPGTFSYEQYF
TRBJ1-3	-	-	TRBV7-2	CASSLVGYSGNTIYF
TRBJ1-2	few	-	TRBV10-1	CASSESTDIFYGYTF
TRBJ1-4	-	-	TRBV7-2	CASSQQRGQNEKLFF
TRBJ2-5	-	-	TRBV5-1	CASSLALGSEETQYF
TRBJ1-2	few	-	TRBV7-2	CASSPYTAGYGYTF
TRBJ2-3	-	-	TRBV20-1	CSARSLDTQYF